This entry describes one T cell receptor beta chain. The data derive from a study of blood T cell repertoires in COVID-19. Study details: Donors in the United States, Italy and Spain gave samples during acute or convalescent COVID-19. T cells, B-cell-depleted T cells, or PBMCs provided the cDNA or gDNA that served as material.

V dropped 5 bases and J dropped 1 base, with 18 bases sitting between them. The germline V gene encodes CDR1 MNHNY and CDR2 SVGAGI (reference sequence). The CDR3 totals 17 residues. Original handling: Nucleated cell number was recorded as an estimate derived from reference gene primer amplification. Profiling relied on immunoSEQ multiplex PCR, and the TCRdb table lists in-frame clones only, not all of them. V, J and clone size reflect that table, while D and trimming were determined from the DNA. In the table there are some 250,000 clones, around four fifths of which are singletons. Source material: peripheral blood. The chain has TRBV6-6 and TRBJ1-5; maybe TRBD1 (5 bases). This TCR derives from a man in his forties with active or convalescent COVID-19. The CDR3 DNA follows: TGTGCCAGCAGTCAAAAGGGATGGGGGGACAGCAATCAGCCCCAGCATTTT. Residues: CASSQKGWGDSNQPQHF.